This T cell receptor beta chain is drawn from a study of OX40 agonist ivuxolimab in advanced cancers. Here immunoSEQ multiplex PCR was the method, and the copy in TCRdb shows in-frame clones only, minus some. The sample holds under 70,000 clones; roughly 88% are singletons and the top ten take 1% to 1.5%. The CDR3 has 15 amino acids. Germline-derived CDR1 and CDR2 are SEHNR and FQNEAQ (reference sequence). The germline V and J ends were trimmed by 1 base and 8 bases, with 15 bases remaining between them. This clone was counted only a few times. This rearrangement joins TRBV7-9 to TRBJ2-1; perhaps D is TRBD1 or TRBD2 (7 bases each). The origin of this receptor is an adult with an advanced solid tumor such as melanoma, head and neck, liver or kidney cancer. The input for sequencing was CD4+ or CD8+ T cells sorted from blood, taken in a trial of the OX40 agonist ivuxolimab. The CDR3 DNA follows: TGTGCCAGCAGCTTAGTCTACAGGGGAGGGGATGAGCAGTTCTTC. Its protein product is CASSLVYRGGDEQFF. The full variable domain, its missing parts supplied by reference TRBV7-9 and TRBJ2-1, is DTGVSQNPRHKITKRGQNVTFRCDPISEHNRLYWYRQTLGQGPEFLTYFQNEAQLEKSRLLSDRFSAERPKGSFSTLEIQRTEQGDSAMYLCASSLVYRGGDEQFFGPGTRLTVL.